This paragraph covers one TCR beta chain sequence. Its antigen remains undetermined. No clone much larger than this one lies a single base away; base qualities are absent. The collaborating institutions used their own protocols to collect whole blood in K2EDTA tubes. For TCRbeta analysis, collaborators shipped samples in one of three forms: frozen whole blood, isolated PBMCs, or DNA extracted from either of those sample types. TCRbeta CDR3 regions were amplified from genomic DNA using the immunoSEQ Assay, a bias-controlled multiplex PCR. In the source study's methods: The number of nucleated cells in each sample was estimated by amplification of reference gene primers within the assay. To quantify the absolute abundance of each unique TCRbeta CDR3 rearrangement, sequence reads were collapsed and filtered. For each sample, productive Simpson clonality was calculated as the square root of Simpson's diversity index across productive rearrangements. TCRdb obtained this table from immuneACCESS and retained in-frame rearrangements with V and J assigned. These tables miss some clones; where compared with another copy, unresolved V genes account for less than half of the shortfall, and the remainder is unexplained. That table gives V, J and clone size, and the DNA gave D and trimming. This sample holds about 220,000 clones; 82% were observed only once. The ten biggest clones cover over 3.5% of the sample.

As encoded in the germline V gene (reference sequence), CDR1 is LNHNV while CDR2 is YYDKDF. The V end gives up 6 bases and the J end 4 bases, leaving 12 bases in the junction not matched to a gene. CDR3 length: 16 amino acids, cysteine to phenylalanine. The DNA shown is the 48-base CDR3, in frame from base 1. The data stem from a study of blood T cell repertoires in COVID-19 (dated by TCRdb to about 2020). In terms of the full investigation: Samples covering the acute and convalescent phases of COVID-19 were provided by collaborators in the United States, Italy and Spain. The prospective study material was composed of cDNA or gDNA derived from T cells, B-cell-depleted T cells, or PBMCs. Deeply sampled blood TCRbeta repertoires from subjects exposed to, actively infected with, or recovered from COVID-19 were included in the dataset. A freely available public database, intended as a resource for researchers studying the immune response to SARS-CoV-2, is where the repertoires were released. The samples were drawn from two sources: the first 160 participants of the ongoing ImmuneRACE study, and over 1,000 subjects contributed by 6 global collaborators. Nearly every sample came with metadata listing a de-identified subject ID, COVID-19 status, age in years and sex. HLA class I and class II types, where available, came from metadata supplied by the sample provider rather than from assay-based typing.

What the authors observed across the whole study: The quantity of clinical and demographic metadata differed by source and by participant and was supplied without curation.

The sample comprised peripheral blood. The sequence was obtained from a woman aged 65 to 85 with acute or convalescent COVID-19. The V and J genes are TRBV15 and TRBJ1-1; 9 bases in the middle match TRBD1. CDR3 sequence: CATRQRTGQGSTEAFF. The sequenced DNA is TGTGCCACCAGACAGAGAACCGGACAGGGGAGCACTGAAGCTTTCTTT.